The next 2 T cell receptor beta chains were all read from a single sample in a study of shared clonotypes between healthy human individuals (dated by TCRdb to the early 2020s). The library was produced with the immunoSEQ multiplex PCR assay. TCRdb provides this immuneACCESS table in a form limited to in-frame rearrangements. Some clones are lacking; in checked studies, under half of them reflect an unresolved V gene, and why the rest are absent is not known. Counted in this sample were 2,500,000 or so clones; roughly 90% of them appeared once. 0.3% to 0.45% of the sample is held by the ten biggest clonotypes. The specimen was naive CD4+ T cells from PBMCs. The cell subset or site label on this specimen signifies: CD45RA+ positively selected. The receptors here all came from a man aged 18-30 years in good health. Some clones in this sample may be carry-over from other donors' samples.

This sequence joins TRBV14 and TRBJ2-3; the match to TRBD1 covers 7 bases. The CDR3 loop spans 14 amino acids. Germline trimming cut 5 bases from V and 2 bases from J; bases unmatched to any gene: 4. Germline assignment: CDR1 SGHDN and CDR2 FVKESK. The CDR3 sequence: CASSYGTATDTQYF. CDR3 in DNA: TGTGCCAGCAGCTACGGGACAGCCACAGATACGCAGTATTTT. The variable domain in full, completed from reference TRBV14 and TRBJ2-3, reads EAGVTQFPSHSVIEKGQTVTLRCDPISGHDNLYWYRRVMGKEIKFLLHFVKESKQDESGMPNNRFLAERTGGTYSTLKVQPAELEDSGVYFCASSYGTATDTQYFGPGTRLTVL.

This clone has a single count. The chain combines TRBV10-3 with TRBJ2-2; 14 positions match TRBD2. The CDR3 length is 20 residues. Unmatched junction bases numbered 10, after V lost 4 bases and J lost 0 bases. CDR1 ENHRY and CDR2 SYGVKD come from the germline V gene. CDR3 sequence: CAISATKRTSGRSNTGELFF. Written as DNA, the CDR3 is TGTGCCATCAGTGCAACCAAACGGACTAGCGGGAGGTCGAACACCGGGGAGCTGTTTTTT.